This entry lists 10 T cell receptor beta chains sequenced from one sample in a study of shared clonotypes between healthy human individuals. The assay was immunoSEQ multiplex PCR, and TCRdb's table has in-frame clones only and misses some. In the table there are under 2,000,000 clones, around 96% of which are singletons. Terminally differentiated effector memory CD45RA+ cells were excluded from the naive CD8 cells, which were CD45RO-negative and positively selected for CCR7. The sample consisted of naive CD8+ T cells sorted from blood. The origin of the receptors is a man between 18 and 35 years old in good health.

The V call is TRBV6-6, the J call TRBJ2-2, with D possibly matching TRBD1 (6 bases). Germline V gives CDR1 MNHNY, CDR2 SVGAGI (reference sequence). CDR3 length: 13 residues. Trimming left V 7 bases short and J 6 bases short, with 12 bases between. CDR3 DNA: TGTGCCAGCACCCACGAGGGGGCCGGGGAGCTGTTTTTT. It codes for CASTHEGAGELFF.

V usage is TRBV9 and J usage is TRBJ1-4; 7 bases fit TRBD1. The V gene end was trimmed by 6 bases and the J gene end by 2 bases; junction bases not matched to a gene: 4. Germline lookup yields CDR1 SGDLS and CDR2 YYNGEE. This CDR3 spans 14 amino acids. CDR3 bases: TGTGCCAGCAACAGGGGTCGGACTAATGAAAAACTGTTTTTT. This sequence encodes CASNRGRTNEKLFF. The complete variable domain, with remaining parts taken from reference TRBV9 and TRBJ1-4, reads DSGVTQTPKHLITATGQRVTLRCSPRSGDLSVYWYQQSLDQGLQFLIQYYNGEERAKGNILERFSAQQFPDLHSELNLSSLELGDSALYFCASNRGRTNEKLFFGSGTQLSVL.

The genes are TRBV7-2 and TRBJ2-1; D is unclear. Trimming stripped 1 base from V and 6 bases from J, with 10 bases between. The CDR3 has 14 residues. The germline CDR1 and CDR2 sequences are SGHTA and FQGNSA. The CDR3 loop is CASSLVLIGNEQFF. The CDR3 bases are TGTGCCAGCAGCTTAGTACTCATTGGCAATGAGCAGTTCTTC.

This chain uses TRBV10-3 with TRBJ2-7; possible D gene TRBD2, 5 bases. The CDR3 has 13 residues. CDR1 is ENHRY and CDR2 is SYGVKD in the germline V gene. Trimming removed 6 bases from V and 3 bases from J, with 12 bases in between. CDR3 sequence: CAIRDPGNYEQYF. CDR3 coding DNA: TGTGCCATCAGGGACCCCGGGAACTACGAGCAGTACTTC.

V and J are TRBV10-2 and TRBJ2-7, with D tentatively TRBD2 (5 bases). This CDR3 region has 16 residues. Trimming removed 2 bases at V and 1 base at J, with 15 bases between. Germline lookup yields CDR1 WSHSY and CDR2 SAAADI. CDR3 DNA sequence: TGCGCCAGCAGTGAGGATTCAGAGGACTTTTCCTACGAGCAGTACTTC. Its protein product is CASSEDSEDFSYEQYF.

This sequence joins TRBV7-9 and TRBJ2-7; D gene unclear. This CDR3 spans 11 amino acids. Trimming took 5 bases from V and 6 from J, leaving 8 bases between them. Germline V gene sequence: CDR1 SEHNR, CDR2 FQNEAQ (reference sequence). The CDR3 DNA reads as TGTGCCAGCAGCCCCAGAGTCGAGCAGTACTTC. Translating it yields CASSPRVEQYF. The entire variable domain, with the rest obtained from reference TRBV7-9 and TRBJ2-7, is as follows: DTGVSQNPRHKITKRGQNVTFRCDPISEHNRLYWYRQTLGQGPEFLTYFQNEAQLEKSRLLSDRFSAERPKGSFSTLEIQRTEQGDSAMYLCASSPRVEQYFGPGTRLTVT.

V and J are TRBV5-1 and TRBJ2-5; a possible D gene is TRBD2 (7 bases). The germline V gene encodes CDR1 SGHRS and CDR2 YFSETQ. V lost 4 bases to trimming and J lost 4 bases, with 20 bases between them. There are 16 residues in the CDR3. For the CDR3, the DNA is TGCGCCAGCAGCCCCCGAGGGGGAGGGACGAGAGAGACCCAGTACTTC. Translation: CASSPRGGGTRETQYF.

This chain joins TRBV5-1 and TRBJ2-5; 8 bases are a match to TRBD1. The CDR3 consists of 16 residues. Trimming at V came to 1 base and at J to 2 bases, leaving 7 bases not matched to a gene. The germline V gene encodes CDR1 SGHRS and CDR2 YFSETQ. The CDR3 DNA follows: TGCGCCAGCAGCTTGATGGCGACAGGGGTACAAGAGACCCAGTACTTC. Protein sequence: CASSLMATGVQETQYF.

The V and J genes are TRBV2 and TRBJ2-5; tentatively, D is TRBD1 (6 bases). Trimming stripped 7 bases from V and 3 bases from J, with 9 bases between. CDR1 is SNHLY and CDR2 is FYNNEI in the germline V gene. The CDR3 consists of 12 residues. The CDR3 coding sequence is TGTGCCAGCAAGGACAGAAAAGAGACCCAGTACTTC. Residues: CASKDRKETQYF.

A single count supports this clone. The V gene is TRBV4-1, the J gene TRBJ1-4; D unresolved. CDR1 and CDR2 (germline): MGHRA, YSYEKL. V lost 2 bases, J lost 7 bases, and 14 bases lay in between. CDR3 size: 15 residues. The CDR3 is CASSQREGVGEKLFF. The CDR3 DNA is TGCGCCAGCAGCCAAAGGGAGGGTGTCGGTGAAAAACTGTTTTTT.